This TCR beta chain was captured in a study of tumor-infiltrating lymphocytes in primary liver carcinoma. The CDR3 is made up of 16 amino acids. Germline CDR1 is SGHAT and CDR2 is FQDESV (reference sequence). Out of unsorted whole blood came the blood RNA, and germline DNA was extracted as well. TCR beta cDNA was reverse-transcribed from 500 to 550 ng of total RNA. The reaction used a constant-region primer and ProtoScript II reverse transcriptase. It was through three nested multiplex PCR rounds of slightly modified ARM-PCR that TCR beta libraries arose. The first two PCR rounds used TRBV1-TRBV30 primers with a Cbeta primer, around 10 cycles each. TCRdb itself ran the multiplex PCR reads through MiXCR, one entry per CDR3 protein. This sample has 330,000 or so distinct CDR3 sequences, with about two thirds found just once. Remarks on this clonotype: One end of the junction is discordant with germline, which a read error may explain.

The TCR sequence derives from a man aged 35 to 55 with primary liver carcinoma and hepatitis B virus infection. The rearrangement joins TRBV11-1 to TRBJ2-5; tentatively, D is TRBD1 (5 bases). The sequenced sample was peripheral blood. The CDR3 nucleotides are TGTGCCAGCAGCCGTGCAGGCTGGGGCCTCCAAGAGGCCCAGTACTTC. It translates to CASSRAGWGLQEAQYF.